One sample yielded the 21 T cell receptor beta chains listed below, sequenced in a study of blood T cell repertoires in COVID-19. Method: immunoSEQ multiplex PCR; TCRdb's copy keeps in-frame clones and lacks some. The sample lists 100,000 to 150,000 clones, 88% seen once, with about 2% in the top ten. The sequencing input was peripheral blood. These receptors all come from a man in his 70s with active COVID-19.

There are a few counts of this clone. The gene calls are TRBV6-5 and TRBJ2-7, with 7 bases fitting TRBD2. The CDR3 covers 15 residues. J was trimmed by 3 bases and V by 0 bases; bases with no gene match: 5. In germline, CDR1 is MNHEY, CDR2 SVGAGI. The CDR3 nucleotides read TGTGCCAGCAGTTACTCAGGACTAGGGTTCTACGAGCAGTACTTC. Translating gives CASSYSGLGFYEQYF.

DNA of the CDR3: TGTGCCAGTAGTGCCAGATGGGACAGGGTTTCCTACAATGAGCAGTTCTTC. The encoded protein is CASSARWDRVSYNEQFF. This chain joins TRBV19 and TRBJ2-1; 9 positions match TRBD1. V shed 5 bases and J 1 base; nucleotides not matched to a gene: 9. CDR1 LNHDA and CDR2 SQIVND come from the germline V gene (reference sequence). This CDR3 spans 17 amino acids.

CDR3: CASSRVGTAVTEQYF. CDR3 coding DNA: TGTGCCAGCAGCCGAGTGGGGACAGCGGTTACCGAGCAGTACTTC. The rearrangement uses TRBV14 and TRBJ2-7; 7 bases align to TRBD1. The CDR3 has 15 residues. The V gene's germline CDR1 is SGHDN and CDR2 FVKESK. V trimming: 4 bases; J trimming: 6 bases; junction bases outside the gene matches: 12.

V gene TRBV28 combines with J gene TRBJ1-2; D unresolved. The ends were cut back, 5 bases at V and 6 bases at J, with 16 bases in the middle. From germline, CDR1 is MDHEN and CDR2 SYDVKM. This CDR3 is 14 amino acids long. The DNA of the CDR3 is TGTGCCAGCAGTCTTAGCTCCGGGTTTAATGGCTACACCTTC. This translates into CASSLSSGFNGYTF.

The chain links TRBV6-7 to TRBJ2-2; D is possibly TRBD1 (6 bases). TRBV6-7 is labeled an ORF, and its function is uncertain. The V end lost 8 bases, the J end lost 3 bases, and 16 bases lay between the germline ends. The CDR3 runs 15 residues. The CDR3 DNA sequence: TGTGCCAGCCCATGGACAGTACGGGACACCGGGGAGCTGTTTTTT. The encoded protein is CASPWTVRDTGELFF.

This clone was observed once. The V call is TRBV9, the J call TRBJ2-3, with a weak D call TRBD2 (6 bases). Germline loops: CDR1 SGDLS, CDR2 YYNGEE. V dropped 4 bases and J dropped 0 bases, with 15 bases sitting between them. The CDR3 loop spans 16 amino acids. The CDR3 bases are TGTGCCAGCAGCTCTAGAGCGGGTGTCAGCACAGATACGCAGTATTTT. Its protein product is CASSSRAGVSTDTQYF.

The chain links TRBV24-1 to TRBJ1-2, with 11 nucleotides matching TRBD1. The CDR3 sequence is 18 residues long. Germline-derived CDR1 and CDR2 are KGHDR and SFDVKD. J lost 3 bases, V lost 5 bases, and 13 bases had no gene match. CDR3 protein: CATSAPQGTGGEDYGYTF. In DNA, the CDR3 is TGTGCCACCAGTGCCCCCCAAGGGACAGGGGGGGAGGACTATGGCTACACCTTC.

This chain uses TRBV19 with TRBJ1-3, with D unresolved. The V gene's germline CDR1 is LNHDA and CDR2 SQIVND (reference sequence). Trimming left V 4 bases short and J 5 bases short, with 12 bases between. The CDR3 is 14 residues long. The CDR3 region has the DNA TGTGCCAGTAGTACCGGAGAAGGAAGAAACACCATATATTTT. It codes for CASSTGEGRNTIYF.

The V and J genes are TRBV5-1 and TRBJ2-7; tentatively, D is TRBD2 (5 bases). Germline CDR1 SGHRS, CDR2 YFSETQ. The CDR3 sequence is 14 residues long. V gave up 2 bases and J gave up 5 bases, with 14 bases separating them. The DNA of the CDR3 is TGCGCCAGCAGCTTTGGGGAACTAGGAAACGAGCAGTACTTC. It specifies CASSFGELGNEQYF.

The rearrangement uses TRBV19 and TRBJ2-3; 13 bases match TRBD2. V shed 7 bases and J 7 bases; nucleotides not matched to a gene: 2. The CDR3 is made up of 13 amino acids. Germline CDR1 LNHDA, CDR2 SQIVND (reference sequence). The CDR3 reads CASTGLAGNTQYF. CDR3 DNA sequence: TGTGCCAGTACGGGACTAGCGGGAAATACGCAGTATTTT.

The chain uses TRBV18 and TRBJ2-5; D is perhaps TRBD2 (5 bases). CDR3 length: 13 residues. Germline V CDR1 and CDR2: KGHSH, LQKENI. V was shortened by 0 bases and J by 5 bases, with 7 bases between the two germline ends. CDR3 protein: CASSPPRGETQYF. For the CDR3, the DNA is TGTGCCAGCTCACCACCGAGAGGGGAGACCCAGTACTTC.

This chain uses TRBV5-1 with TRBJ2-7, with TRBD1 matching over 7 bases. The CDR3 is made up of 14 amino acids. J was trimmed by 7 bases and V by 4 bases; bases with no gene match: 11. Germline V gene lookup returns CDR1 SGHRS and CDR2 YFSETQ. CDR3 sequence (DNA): TGCGCCAGCAGCCCGACAGGGCCCGGGGCGGAGCAGTACTTC. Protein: CASSPTGPGAEQYF.

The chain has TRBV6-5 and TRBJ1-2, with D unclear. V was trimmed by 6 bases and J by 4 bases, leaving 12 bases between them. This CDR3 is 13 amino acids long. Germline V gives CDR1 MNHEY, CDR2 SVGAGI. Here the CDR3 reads CASRAGYSYGYTF. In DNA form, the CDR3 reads TGTGCCAGCAGGGCGGGGTACAGCTATGGCTACACCTTC.

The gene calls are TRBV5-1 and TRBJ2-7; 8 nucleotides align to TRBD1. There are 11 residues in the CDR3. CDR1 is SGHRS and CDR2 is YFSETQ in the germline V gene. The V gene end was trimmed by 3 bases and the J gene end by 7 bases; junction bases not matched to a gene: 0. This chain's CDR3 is CASSWTGEQYF. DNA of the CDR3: TGCGCCAGCAGCTGGACAGGGGAGCAGTACTTC.

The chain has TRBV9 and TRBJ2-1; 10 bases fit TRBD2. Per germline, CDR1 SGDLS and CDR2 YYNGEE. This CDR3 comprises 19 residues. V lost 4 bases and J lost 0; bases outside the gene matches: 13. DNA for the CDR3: TGTGCCAGCAGCCCGGGGCTCGGACTAGCGGTTAGCTCCTACAATGAGCAGTTCTTC. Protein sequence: CASSPGLGLAVSSYNEQFF.

The DNA for the CDR3 is TGTGCCAGCTCGTACCGGAGCAGGGGGCAAGGGGGGCAGCCCCAGCATTTT. The encoded protein is CASSYRSRGQGGQPQHF. The chain employs TRBV28 and TRBJ1-5; TRBD1 matches at 8 bases. The CDR3 contains 17 residues. After removal of 8 bases from V and 7 bases from J, the junction contained 19 bases not matched to a gene. The germline V gene has CDR1 MDHEN and CDR2 SYDVKM.

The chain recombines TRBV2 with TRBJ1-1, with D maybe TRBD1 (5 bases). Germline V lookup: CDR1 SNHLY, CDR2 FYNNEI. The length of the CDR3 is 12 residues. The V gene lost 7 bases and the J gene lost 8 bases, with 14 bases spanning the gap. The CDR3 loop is CASKGGTLEAFF. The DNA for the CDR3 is TGTGCCAGCAAGGGCGGGACGTTGGAAGCTTTCTTT.

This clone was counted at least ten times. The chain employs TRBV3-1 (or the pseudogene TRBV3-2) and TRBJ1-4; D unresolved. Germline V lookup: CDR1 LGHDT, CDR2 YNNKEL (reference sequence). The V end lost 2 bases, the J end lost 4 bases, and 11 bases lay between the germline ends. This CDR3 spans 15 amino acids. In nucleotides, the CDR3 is TGTGCCAGCAGCCAATCGGGAGTTATTAATGAAAAACTGTTTTTT. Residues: CASSQSGVINEKLFF.

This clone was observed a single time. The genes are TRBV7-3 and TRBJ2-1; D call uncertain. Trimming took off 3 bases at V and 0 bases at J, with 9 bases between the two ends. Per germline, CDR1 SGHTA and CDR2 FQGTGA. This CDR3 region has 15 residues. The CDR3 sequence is CASSLTLSSYNEQFF. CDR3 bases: TGTGCCAGCAGCTTGACTCTGAGCTCCTACAATGAGCAGTTCTTC. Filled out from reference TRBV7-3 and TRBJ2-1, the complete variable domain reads GAGVSQTPSNKVTEKGKYVELRCDPISGHTALYWYRQSLGQGPEFLIYFQGTGAADDSGLPNDRFFAVRPEGSVSTLKIQRTERGDSAVYLCASSLTLSSYNEQFFGPGTRLTVL.

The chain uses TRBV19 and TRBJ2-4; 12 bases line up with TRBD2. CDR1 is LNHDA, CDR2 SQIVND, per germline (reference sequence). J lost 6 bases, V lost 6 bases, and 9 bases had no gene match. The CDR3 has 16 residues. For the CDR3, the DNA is TGTGCCAGTAGGCCGCTAGCGGGAGGGCATCCAAACATTCAGTACTTC. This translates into CASRPLAGGHPNIQYF.

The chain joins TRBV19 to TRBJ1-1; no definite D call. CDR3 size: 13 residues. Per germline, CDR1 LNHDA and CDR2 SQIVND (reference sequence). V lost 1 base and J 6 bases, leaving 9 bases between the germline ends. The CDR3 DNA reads TGTGCCAGTAGTATAGCGGGTTTGCCTGAAGCTTTCTTT. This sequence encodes CASSIAGLPEAFF.